The 17 T cell receptor beta chains presented below share a single source sample, sequenced in a study of molecular identifiers for immune sequencing clone quantification. TCRdb itself ran the PCR reads through MiXCR, one entry per CDR3 protein. The table includes 460,000 or so distinct CDR3 sequences, roughly 24% detected once. Sequenced input: naive CD8+ T cells from blood, with Jurkat cell RNA spiked in. Subset specified: FACS-sorted CD8+CD4-CCR7+CD45RA+ naive T cells. The origin of the receptors is a human donor in good health. Some libraries in this study had Jurkat cell RNA spiked in.

This clonotype was seen more than once but under ten times. The genes are TRBV19 and TRBJ2-7; the match to TRBD1 covers 7 bases. The CDR3 contains 15 residues. Trimming at V came to 4 bases and at J to 1 base, leaving 7 bases not matched to a gene. Germline CDR1 LNHDA, CDR2 SQIVND (reference sequence). Here the CDR3 reads CASSTASGQSYEQYF. CDR3 sequence (DNA): TGTGCCAGTAGTACCGCGTCGGGACAGTCCTACGAGCAGTACTTC.

J is TRBJ1-5 and V is TRBV19, with D possibly being TRBD1 (6 bases). V was shortened by 6 bases and J by 1 base, with 16 bases between the two germline ends. CDR3 size: 16 residues. Germline CDR1 is LNHDA and CDR2 is SQIVND (reference sequence). CDR3 DNA: TGTGCCAGTAGGAATGGGGACACTGGGAGCAATCAGCCCCAGCATTTT. It specifies CASRNGDTGSNQPQHF.

This clonotype was counted ten times or more. The chain has TRBV5-1 and TRBJ2-7; tentatively, D is TRBD1 (6 bases). The CDR3 is 17 residues long. V was clipped by 0 bases and J by 3 bases, with 19 bases between them. Germline lookup yields CDR1 SGHRS and CDR2 YFSETQ. CDR3 in DNA: TGCGCCAGCAGCTTGGAGCAGGGGAATGTCGGAAGCTACGAGCAGTACTTC. Its translation is CASSLEQGNVGSYEQYF.

This clonotype has a handful of counts. The rearrangement uses TRBV30 and TRBJ2-2, with D unresolved. V lost 2 bases, J lost 3 bases, and 7 bases lay in between. Looked up from germline, CDR1 is GTSNPN and CDR2 is SVGIG (reference sequence). The CDR3 loop spans 13 amino acids. In nucleotides, the CDR3 is TGTGCCTGGAGTCTAACTGACACCGGGGAGCTGTTTTTT. Translation gives CAWSLTDTGELFF.

The rearrangement links TRBV4-1 to TRBJ1-6; D is possibly TRBD1 (6 bases). The CDR3 spans 16 residues. Trimming took 1 base from V and 7 from J, leaving 14 bases between them. Germline V gene lookup returns CDR1 MGHRA and CDR2 YSYEKL. The CDR3 DNA is TGCGCCAGCAGCCAAGTTTGGGGAGGGGGGAATTCACCCCTCCACTTT. This sequence encodes CASSQVWGGGNSPLHF.

This clonotype was seen only a few times. V gene TRBV7-9 combines with J gene TRBJ2-7; 7 nucleotides match TRBD1. The CDR3 covers 17 residues. CDR1 is SEHNR, CDR2 FQNEAQ, per germline (reference sequence). The junction had 14 bases not matched to a gene; V was cut back by 5 bases and J by 1 base. CDR3 nucleotides: TGTGCCAGCAGCCAACCGACCGGGACAGCAAAGTCCTACGAGCAGTACTTC. Its translation is CASSQPTGTAKSYEQYF.

A remark on this clonotype: One end of the junction is discordant with germline, which a read error may explain. The CDR3 is CARSRRSKADGYTF. CDR3 coding DNA: TGTGCCCGCAGTAGACGGTCCAAGGCCGATGGCTACACCTTC. This sequence joins TRBV28 and TRBJ1-2; D gene ambiguous. CDR1 is MDHEN, CDR2 SYDVKM, per germline. There are 14 residues in the CDR3.

This clonotype was seen at least ten times. The chain is built from TRBV5-6 and TRBJ1-1, with D hard to call. V dropped 0 bases and J dropped 2 bases, with 8 bases sitting between them. The length of the CDR3 is 14 residues. CDR1 is SGHDT, CDR2 YYEEEE, per germline. In DNA form, the CDR3 reads TGTGCCAGCAGCTTGGTTGAGGGTAACACTGAAGCTTTCTTT. Its protein product is CASSLVEGNTEAFF.

This chain joins TRBV3-1 and TRBJ2-7, with 7 bases matching TRBD2. The germline V gene has CDR1 LGHDT and CDR2 YNNKEL (reference sequence). The trim removed 4 bases at V and 6 bases at J, leaving 9 bases unmatched. The CDR3 runs to 14 residues. The CDR3 nucleotides are TGTGCCAGCAGCCCACCGGGGAGGGGAGGCGAGCAGTACTTC. Translating it yields CASSPPGRGGEQYF.

In its sample, this clonotype was seen a few times. This rearrangement joins TRBV20-1 to TRBJ2-7, with a weak D call TRBD2 (5 bases). Trimming pared 3 bases from V and 0 bases from J, leaving 12 bases between. There are 14 residues in the CDR3. Germline V gene data show CDR1 as DFQATT and CDR2 as SNEGSKA (reference sequence). CDR3 bases: TGCAGTGCTAGTGCGGGCGTTTACTCCTACGAGCAGTACTTC. Translating gives CSASAGVYSYEQYF.

This clonotype has ten or more counts. The J gene is TRBJ2-7, the V gene TRBV5-4; possibly TRBD1 for D (6 bases). CDR1 is SGHNT and CDR2 is YYREEE in the germline V gene (reference sequence). V gave up 4 bases and J gave up 6 bases, with 14 bases separating them. The CDR3 length is 13 residues. CDR3 coding DNA: TGTGCCAGCAGCGTAGGGGACACCGCCGAGCAGTACTTC. Encoded protein: CASSVGDTAEQYF.

This chain connects TRBV7-9 to TRBJ1-2; TRBD1 is a possible D gene (6 bases). V lost 5 bases to trimming and J lost 8 bases, with 15 bases between them. Germline lookup yields CDR1 SEHNR and CDR2 FQNEAQ (reference sequence). This CDR3 contains 13 residues. The DNA of the CDR3 is TGTGCCAGCAGCGTTAGGGGGGAGGTCGGCTACACCTTC. Protein product: CASSVRGEVGYTF.

The genes are TRBV5-1 and TRBJ2-7; tentative D call: TRBD1 (5 bases). CDR1 SGHRS and CDR2 YFSETQ come from the germline V gene. V dropped 4 bases and J dropped 5 bases, with 19 bases sitting between them. The CDR3 is 15 amino acids. The chain's CDR3 is CASSLALQDPHEQYF. The CDR3 nucleotides read TGCGCCAGCAGCCTGGCGTTACAGGACCCCCACGAGCAGTACTTC.

This clonotype was seen a few times. The V call is TRBV2, the J call TRBJ1-3, with 7 bases that match TRBD1. Per the germline V gene, CDR1 is SNHLY and CDR2 is FYNNEI. The J segment lost 1 base and the V segment lost 7 bases, leaving 7 bases of the junction unmatched. This CDR3 contains 15 residues. CDR3 protein: CASKTGAASGNTIYF. DNA for the CDR3: TGTGCCAGCAAAACAGGGGCAGCTTCTGGAAACACCATATATTTT.

The rearrangement joins TRBV12-3 or TRBV12-4 to TRBJ1-3, with a possible D match to TRBD1 (5 bases). The V end was cut by 5 bases, the J end by 0 bases, with 17 bases between. CDR3 length equals 17 residues. The CDR3 nucleotides are TGTGCCAGCAGTCAACCCGGACACTTCAGCTCTGGAAACACCATATATTTT. Protein product: CASSQPGHFSSGNTIYF.

Remarks on this clonotype: A far larger clone is one base from this, pointing to a likely read error. This chain uses TRBV27 with TRBJ1-1; D gene ambiguous. This CDR3 is built from 13 residues. CDR1 and CDR2 (germline): MNHEY, SMNVEV (reference sequence). The CDR3 DNA reads TGTGCCGGCAGTTTATCCATGAACACTGAAGCTTTCTTT. Translating gives CAGSLSMNTEAFF.

This clonotype was seen repeatedly, ten times or more. V usage is TRBV7-2 and J usage is TRBJ1-1, with D uncertain. Per the germline V gene, CDR1 is SGHTA and CDR2 is FQGNSA. The CDR3 loop spans 11 amino acids. V was pared by 7 bases and J by 8 bases, with 11 bases between. The CDR3 nucleotides read TGTGCCAGCACCAATCAACGAGAAGCTTTCTTT. Translated, it gives CASTNQREAFF. Looking up the rest from reference TRBV7-2 and TRBJ1-1 gives the full variable domain: GAGVSQSPSNKVTEKGKDVELRCDPISGHTALYWYRQSLGQGLEFLIYFQGNSAPDKSGLPSDRFSAERTGGSVSTLTIQRTQQEDSAVYLCASTNQREAFFGQGTRLTVV.